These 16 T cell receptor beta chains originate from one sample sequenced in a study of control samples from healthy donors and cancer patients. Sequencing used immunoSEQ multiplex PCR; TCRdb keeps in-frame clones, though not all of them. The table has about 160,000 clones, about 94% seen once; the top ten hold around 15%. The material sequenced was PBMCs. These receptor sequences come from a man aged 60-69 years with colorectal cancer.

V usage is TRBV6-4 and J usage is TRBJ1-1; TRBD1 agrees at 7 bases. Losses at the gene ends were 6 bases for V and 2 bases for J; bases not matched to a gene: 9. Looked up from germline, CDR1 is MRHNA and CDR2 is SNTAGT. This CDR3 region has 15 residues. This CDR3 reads CASRPGTAENTEAFF. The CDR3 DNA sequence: TGTGCCAGCAGACCTGGGACAGCTGAAAACACTGAAGCTTTCTTT.

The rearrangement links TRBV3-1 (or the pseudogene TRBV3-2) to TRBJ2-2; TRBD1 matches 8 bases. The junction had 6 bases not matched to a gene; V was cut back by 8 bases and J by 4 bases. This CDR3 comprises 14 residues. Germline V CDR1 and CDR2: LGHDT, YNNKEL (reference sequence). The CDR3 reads CASSGQGITGELFF. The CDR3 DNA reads TGTGCCAGCTCCGGACAGGGAATCACCGGGGAGCTGTTTTTT.

CDR3 sequence: CASSERRQGSNQPQHF. The CDR3 DNA sequence: TGTGCCAGCAGTGAGAGGAGACAGGGAAGCAATCAGCCCCAGCATTTT. The chain couples TRBV2 to TRBJ1-5, with TRBD1 matching over 7 bases. From germline, CDR1 is SNHLY and CDR2 FYNNEI. The CDR3 length is 16 residues. V lost 3 bases, J lost 1 base, and 6 bases stayed unmatched.

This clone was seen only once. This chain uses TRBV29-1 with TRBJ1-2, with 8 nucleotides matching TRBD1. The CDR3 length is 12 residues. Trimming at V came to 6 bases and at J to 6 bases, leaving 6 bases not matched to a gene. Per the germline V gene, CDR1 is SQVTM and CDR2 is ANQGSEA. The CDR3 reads CSVDRGSDGYTF. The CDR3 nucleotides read TGCAGCGTCGACAGGGGTAGTGATGGCTACACCTTC.

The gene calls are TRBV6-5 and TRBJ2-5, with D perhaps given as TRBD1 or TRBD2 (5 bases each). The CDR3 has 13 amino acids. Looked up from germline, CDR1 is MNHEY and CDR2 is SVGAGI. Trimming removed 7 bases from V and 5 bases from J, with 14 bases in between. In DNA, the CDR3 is TGTGCCAGCAACGTCGGGGCCGGGGAGACCCAGTACTTC. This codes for CASNVGAGETQYF.

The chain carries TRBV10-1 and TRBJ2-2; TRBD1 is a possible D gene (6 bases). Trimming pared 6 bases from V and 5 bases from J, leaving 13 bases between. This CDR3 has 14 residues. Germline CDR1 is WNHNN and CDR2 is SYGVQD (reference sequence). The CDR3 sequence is CASSVGTITGELFF. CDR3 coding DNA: TGCGCCAGCAGCGTTGGGACAATAACCGGGGAGCTGTTTTTT.

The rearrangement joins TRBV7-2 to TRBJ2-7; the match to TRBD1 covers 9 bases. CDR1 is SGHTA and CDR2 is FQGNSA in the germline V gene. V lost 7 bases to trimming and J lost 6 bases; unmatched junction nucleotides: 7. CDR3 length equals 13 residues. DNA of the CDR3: TGTGCCAGCACCGCCTACAGGGGGCGCGAGCAGTACTTC. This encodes CASTAYRGREQYF.

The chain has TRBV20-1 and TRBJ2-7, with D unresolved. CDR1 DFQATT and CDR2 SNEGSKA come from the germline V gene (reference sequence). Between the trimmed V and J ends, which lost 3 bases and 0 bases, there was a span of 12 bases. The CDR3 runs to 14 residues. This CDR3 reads CSASGTMSSYEQYF. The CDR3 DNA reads TGCAGTGCTAGTGGAACAATGAGCTCCTACGAGCAGTACTTC.

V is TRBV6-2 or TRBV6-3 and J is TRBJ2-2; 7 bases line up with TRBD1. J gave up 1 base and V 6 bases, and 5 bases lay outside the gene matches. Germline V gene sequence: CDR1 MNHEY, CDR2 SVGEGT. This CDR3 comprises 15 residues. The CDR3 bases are TGTGCCAGCAGCCCGGGACAGAGGAACACCGGGGAGCTGTTTTTT. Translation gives CASSPGQRNTGELFF.

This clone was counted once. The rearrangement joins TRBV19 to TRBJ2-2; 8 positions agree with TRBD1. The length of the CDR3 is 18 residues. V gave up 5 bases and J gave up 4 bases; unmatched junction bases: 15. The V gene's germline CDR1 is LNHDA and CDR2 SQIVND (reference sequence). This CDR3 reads CASSPIPGQGIFTGELFF. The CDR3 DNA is TGTGCCAGTAGTCCCATCCCCGGACAGGGAATTTTCACCGGGGAGCTGTTTTTT.

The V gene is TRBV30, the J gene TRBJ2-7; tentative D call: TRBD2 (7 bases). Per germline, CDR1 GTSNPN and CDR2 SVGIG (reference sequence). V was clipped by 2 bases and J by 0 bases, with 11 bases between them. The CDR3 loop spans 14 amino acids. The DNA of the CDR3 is TGTGCCTGGAGTCGGGGAGGGGGCTCCTACGAGCAGTACTTC. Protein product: CAWSRGGGSYEQYF.

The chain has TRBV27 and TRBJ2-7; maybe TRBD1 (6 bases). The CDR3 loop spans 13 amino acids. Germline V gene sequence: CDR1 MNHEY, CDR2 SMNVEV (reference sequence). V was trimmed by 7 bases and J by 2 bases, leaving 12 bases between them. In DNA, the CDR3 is TGTGCCAGCAAGGGACATGGGGCCTACGAGCAGTACTTC. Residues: CASKGHGAYEQYF.

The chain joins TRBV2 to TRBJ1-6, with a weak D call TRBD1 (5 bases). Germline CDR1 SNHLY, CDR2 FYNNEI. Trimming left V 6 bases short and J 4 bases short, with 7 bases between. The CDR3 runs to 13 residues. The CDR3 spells CASSHRYNSPLHF. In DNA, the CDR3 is TGTGCCAGCAGCCACAGGTATAATTCACCCCTCCACTTT.

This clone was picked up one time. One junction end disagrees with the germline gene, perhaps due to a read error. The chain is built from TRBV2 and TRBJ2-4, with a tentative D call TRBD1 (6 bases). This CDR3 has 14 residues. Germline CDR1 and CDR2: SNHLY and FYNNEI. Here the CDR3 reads CASREGQGIDIQYF. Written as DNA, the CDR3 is TGTGCCAGCAGAGAAGGGCAGGGGATAGACATTCAGTACTTC.

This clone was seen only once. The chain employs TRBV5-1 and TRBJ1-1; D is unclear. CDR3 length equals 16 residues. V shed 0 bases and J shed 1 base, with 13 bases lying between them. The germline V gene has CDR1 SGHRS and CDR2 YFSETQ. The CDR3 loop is CASSLGSAYTNTEAFF. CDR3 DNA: TGCGCCAGCAGCTTGGGCTCAGCCTACACGAACACTGAAGCTTTCTTT.

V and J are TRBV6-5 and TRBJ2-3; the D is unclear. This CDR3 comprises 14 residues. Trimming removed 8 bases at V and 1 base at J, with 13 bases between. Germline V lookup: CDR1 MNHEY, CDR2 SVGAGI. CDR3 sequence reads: CASAIQKGTDTQYF. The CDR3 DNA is TGTGCCAGCGCCATACAAAAGGGCACAGATACGCAGTATTTT.